This TCR beta chain was observed in a study of cytomegalovirus exposure and HLA in healthy donors. PCR was performed using 60 Vbeta and 13 Jbeta primers. Sequencing was performed with immunoSEQ multiplex PCR; in TCRdb, only in-frame clones are kept and a portion is missing. Of some 130,000 clones listed, around 10% are singletons. V was pared by 4 bases and J by 7 bases, with 7 bases of the junction left unmatched. The CDR3 consists of 14 residues. CDR1 is SGHRS and CDR2 is YFSETQ in the germline V gene. The rearrangement joins TRBV5-1 to TRBJ1-2; 10 bases match TRBD1. Material for sequencing was PBMCs. This sequence originates from a woman aged 40 to 50 in good health and CMV-seropositive. In nucleotides, the CDR3 is TGCGCCAGCAGCACCGGGACAGGGGACCCTGGCTACACCTTC. The encoded protein is CASSTGTGDPGYTF.